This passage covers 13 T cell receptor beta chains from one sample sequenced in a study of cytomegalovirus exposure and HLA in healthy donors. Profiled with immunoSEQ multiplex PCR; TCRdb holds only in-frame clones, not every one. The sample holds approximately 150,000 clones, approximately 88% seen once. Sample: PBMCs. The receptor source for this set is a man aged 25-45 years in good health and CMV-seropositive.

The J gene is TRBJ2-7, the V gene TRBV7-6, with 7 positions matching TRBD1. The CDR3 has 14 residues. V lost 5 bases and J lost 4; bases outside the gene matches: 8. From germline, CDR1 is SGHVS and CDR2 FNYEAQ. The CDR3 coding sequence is TGTGCCAGCAGCACCCGGACAGGAACATACGAGCAGTACTTC. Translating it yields CASSTRTGTYEQYF.

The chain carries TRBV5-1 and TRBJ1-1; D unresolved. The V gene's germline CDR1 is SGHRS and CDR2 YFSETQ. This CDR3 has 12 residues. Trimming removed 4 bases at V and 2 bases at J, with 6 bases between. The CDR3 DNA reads TGCGCCAGCAGCCCCCCAAACACTGAAGCTTTCTTT. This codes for CASSPPNTEAFF.

The CDR3 loop is CASRDSGRAWGGETQYF. The CDR3 region has the DNA TGTGCCAGCAGGGATAGCGGGAGGGCCTGGGGAGGGGAGACCCAGTACTTC. This rearrangement joins TRBV27 to TRBJ2-5, with 11 positions matching TRBD2. The V gene's germline CDR1 is MNHEY and CDR2 SMNVEV (reference sequence). CDR3 size: 17 residues. Trimming removed 6 bases from V and 5 bases from J; junction bases left unmatched: 14.

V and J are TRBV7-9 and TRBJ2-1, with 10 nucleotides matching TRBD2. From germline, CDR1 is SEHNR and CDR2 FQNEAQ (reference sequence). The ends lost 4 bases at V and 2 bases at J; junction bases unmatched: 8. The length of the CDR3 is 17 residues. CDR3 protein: CASSSPSTSGPYNEQFF. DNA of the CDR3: TGTGCCAGCAGCTCACCTTCGACTAGCGGGCCCTACAATGAGCAGTTCTTC.

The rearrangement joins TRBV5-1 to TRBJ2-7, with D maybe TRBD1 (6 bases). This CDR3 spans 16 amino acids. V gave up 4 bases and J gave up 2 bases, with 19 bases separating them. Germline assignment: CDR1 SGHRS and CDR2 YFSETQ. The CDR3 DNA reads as TGCGCCAGCAGCCCGGCAGAGGGGGTCCTGCCCTACGAGCAGTACTTC. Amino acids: CASSPAEGVLPYEQYF.

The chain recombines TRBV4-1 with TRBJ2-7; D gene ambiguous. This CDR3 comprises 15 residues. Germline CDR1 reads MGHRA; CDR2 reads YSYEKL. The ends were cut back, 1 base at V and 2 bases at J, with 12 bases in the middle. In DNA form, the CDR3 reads TGCGCCAGCAGCCAAGCCGGTAGAGTCCCCTACGAGCAGTACTTC. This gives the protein CASSQAGRVPYEQYF.

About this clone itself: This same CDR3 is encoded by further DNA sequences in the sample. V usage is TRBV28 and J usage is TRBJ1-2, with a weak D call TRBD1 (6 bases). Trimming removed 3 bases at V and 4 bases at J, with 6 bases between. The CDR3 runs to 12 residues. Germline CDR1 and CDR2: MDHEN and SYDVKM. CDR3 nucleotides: TGTGCCAGCAGTTTGGACAGCTATGGCTACACCTTC. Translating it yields CASSLDSYGYTF.

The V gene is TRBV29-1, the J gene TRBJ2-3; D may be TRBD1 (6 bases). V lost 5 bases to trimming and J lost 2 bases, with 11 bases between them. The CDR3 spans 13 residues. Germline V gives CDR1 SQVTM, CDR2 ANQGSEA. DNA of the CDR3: TGCAGCGTTCCGACAGGTTACACAGATACGCAGTATTTT. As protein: CSVPTGYTDTQYF.

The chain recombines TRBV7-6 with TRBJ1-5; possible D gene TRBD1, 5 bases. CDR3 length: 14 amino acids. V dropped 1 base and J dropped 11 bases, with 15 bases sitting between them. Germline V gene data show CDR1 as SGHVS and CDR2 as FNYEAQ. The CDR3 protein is CASSLVGGFETQHF. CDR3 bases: TGTGCCAGCAGCTTAGTGGGGGGGTTCGAGACCCAGCATTTT.

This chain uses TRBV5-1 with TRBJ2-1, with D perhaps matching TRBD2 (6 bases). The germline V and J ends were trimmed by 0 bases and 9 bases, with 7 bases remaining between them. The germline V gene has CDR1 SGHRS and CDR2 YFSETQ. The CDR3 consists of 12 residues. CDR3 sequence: CASSLVGGEQFF. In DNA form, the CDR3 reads TGCGCCAGCAGCTTGGTGGGGGGTGAGCAGTTCTTC.

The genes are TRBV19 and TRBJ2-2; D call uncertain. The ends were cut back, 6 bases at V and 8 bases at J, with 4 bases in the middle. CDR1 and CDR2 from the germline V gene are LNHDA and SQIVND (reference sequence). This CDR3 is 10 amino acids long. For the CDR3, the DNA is TGTGCCAGTAGACAGGGGGAGCTGTTTTTT. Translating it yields CASRQGELFF.

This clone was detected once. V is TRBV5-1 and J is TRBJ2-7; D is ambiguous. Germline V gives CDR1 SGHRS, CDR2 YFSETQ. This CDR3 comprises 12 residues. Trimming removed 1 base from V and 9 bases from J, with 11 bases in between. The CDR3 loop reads CASSLNGYWQYF. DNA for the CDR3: TGCGCCAGCAGCTTGAACGGTTATTGGCAGTACTTC.

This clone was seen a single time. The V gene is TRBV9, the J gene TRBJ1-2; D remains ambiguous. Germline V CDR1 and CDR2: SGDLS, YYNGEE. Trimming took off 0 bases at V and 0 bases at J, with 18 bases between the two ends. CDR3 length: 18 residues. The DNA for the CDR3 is TGTGCCAGCAGCGTAGTACCCGGGAACCAGGAAGCTAACTATGGCTACACCTTC. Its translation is CASSVVPGNQEANYGYTF. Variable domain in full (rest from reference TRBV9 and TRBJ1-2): DSGVTQTPKHLITATGQRVTLRCSPRSGDLSVYWYQQSLDQGLQFLIQYYNGEERAKGNILERFSAQQFPDLHSELNLSSLELGDSALYFCASSVVPGNQEANYGYTFGSGTRLTVV.